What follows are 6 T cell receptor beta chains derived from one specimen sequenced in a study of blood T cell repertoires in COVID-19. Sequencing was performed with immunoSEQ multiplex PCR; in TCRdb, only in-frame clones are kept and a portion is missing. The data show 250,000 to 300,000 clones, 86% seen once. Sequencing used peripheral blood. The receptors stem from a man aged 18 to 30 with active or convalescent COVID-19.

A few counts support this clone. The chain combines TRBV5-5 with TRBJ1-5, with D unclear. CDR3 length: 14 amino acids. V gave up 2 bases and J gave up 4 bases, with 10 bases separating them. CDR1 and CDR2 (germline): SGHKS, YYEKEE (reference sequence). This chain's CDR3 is CASSFSRTNQPQHF. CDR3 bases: TGTGCCAGCAGCTTTTCTAGAACAAATCAGCCCCAGCATTTT.

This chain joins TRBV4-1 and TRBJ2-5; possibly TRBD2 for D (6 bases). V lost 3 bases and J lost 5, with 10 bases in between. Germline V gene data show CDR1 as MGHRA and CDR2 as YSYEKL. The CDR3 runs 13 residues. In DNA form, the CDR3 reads TGCGCCAGCAGCCAGTATGGGGGGGAGACCCAGTACTTC. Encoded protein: CASSQYGGETQYF.

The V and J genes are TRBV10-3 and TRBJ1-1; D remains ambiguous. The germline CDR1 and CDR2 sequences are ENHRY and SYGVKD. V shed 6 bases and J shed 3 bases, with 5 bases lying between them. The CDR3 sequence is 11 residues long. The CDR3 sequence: CAIRSDTEAFF. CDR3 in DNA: TGTGCCATCAGATCGGACACTGAAGCTTTCTTT.

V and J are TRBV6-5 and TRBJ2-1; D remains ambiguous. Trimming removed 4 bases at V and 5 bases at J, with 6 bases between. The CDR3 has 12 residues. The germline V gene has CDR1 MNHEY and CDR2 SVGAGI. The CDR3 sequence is CASSWLHNEQFF. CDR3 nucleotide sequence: TGTGCCAGCAGTTGGCTTCACAATGAGCAGTTCTTC.

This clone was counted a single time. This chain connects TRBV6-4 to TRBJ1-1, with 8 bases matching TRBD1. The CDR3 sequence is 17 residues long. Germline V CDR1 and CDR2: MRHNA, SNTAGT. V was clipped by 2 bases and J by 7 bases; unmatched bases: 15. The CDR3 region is CASSDGSRTGSLGEAFF. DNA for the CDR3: TGTGCCAGCAGTGACGGCTCCCGGACAGGGAGTTTGGGTGAAGCTTTCTTT.

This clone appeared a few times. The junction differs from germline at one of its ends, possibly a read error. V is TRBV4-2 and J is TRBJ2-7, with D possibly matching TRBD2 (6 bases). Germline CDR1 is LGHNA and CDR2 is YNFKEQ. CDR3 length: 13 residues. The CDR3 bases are TGTGCCAGCAGCCAAGATCCGGGGGAGTACGAGTATTTC. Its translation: CASSQDPGEYEYF.